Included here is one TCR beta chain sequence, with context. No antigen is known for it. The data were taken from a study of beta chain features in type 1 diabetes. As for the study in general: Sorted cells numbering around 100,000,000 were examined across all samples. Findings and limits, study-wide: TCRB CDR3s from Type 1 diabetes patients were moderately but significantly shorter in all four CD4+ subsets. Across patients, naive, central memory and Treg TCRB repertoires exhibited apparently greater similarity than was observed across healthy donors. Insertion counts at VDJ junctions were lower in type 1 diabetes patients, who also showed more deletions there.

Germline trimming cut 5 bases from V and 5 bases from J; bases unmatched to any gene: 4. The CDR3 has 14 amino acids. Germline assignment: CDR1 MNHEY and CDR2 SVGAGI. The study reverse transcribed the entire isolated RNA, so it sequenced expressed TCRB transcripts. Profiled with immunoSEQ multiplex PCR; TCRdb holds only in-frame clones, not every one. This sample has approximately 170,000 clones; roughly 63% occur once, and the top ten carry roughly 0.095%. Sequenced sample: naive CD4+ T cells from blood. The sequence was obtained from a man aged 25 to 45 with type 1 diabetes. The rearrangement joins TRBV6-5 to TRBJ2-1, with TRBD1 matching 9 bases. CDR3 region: CASSPGTGNNEQFF. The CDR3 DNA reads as TGTGCCAGCAGTCCCGGGACAGGGAACAATGAGCAGTTCTTC.